This T cell receptor (beta chain) derives from a study of shared clonotypes between healthy human individuals. Whole-study context: The study used three CD4 naive, three CD4 memory, two CD8 naive and one CD8 memory plate per donor. Points from the study as a whole: It was expected that sequencing depth would affect clonotype sharing among donors. Depth was large, yet rarefaction showed that sorted-subset sequencing was incomplete. Estimated clonotype richness was generally higher in naive than memory subsets.

On this clone: Antigen specificity is unknown.

CDR1 SGHTA and CDR2 FQGNSA come from the germline V gene. The V and J ends lost 5 bases and 3 bases respectively, with 17 bases between them. CDR3 size: 16 residues. The method was immunoSEQ multiplex PCR; TCRdb's version includes in-frame clones alone and lacks a portion of them. The sample includes about 1 million clones, around four fifths of them seen just once. This chain links TRBV7-2 with TRBJ1-5; a weak D match, TRBD1 (6 bases). The sequence was collected from a man aged 18-30 years in good health. Sequenced: memory CD4+ T cells sorted from blood. The subset is: CD45RA-negative fraction. In nucleotides, the CDR3 is TGTGCCAGCAGCGCCACAGGGTTGCCTCCCAATCAGCCCCAGCATTTT. Translating it yields CASSATGLPPNQPQHF.